The clone carrying this TCR beta chain was seen only a few times. Through a sample-barcoded 5' primer and a J-beta primer mix, a second PCR was run for roughly 7 to 11 cycles. Every cDNA molecule bore a tag from a template-switch adaptor containing 12 random nucleotides. From each sample, at least 3 million paired-end reads containing CDR3 were obtained. One entry per CDR3 protein results from TCRdb running MiXCR on the 5' RACE reads. The sample lists under 800,000 distinct CDR3 sequences, roughly 45% occurring once. These data originate in a study of blood T cells in healthy people across ages. The CDR3 length is 15 residues. Germline loops: CDR1 MNHEY, CDR2 SVGEGT. The V end lost 2 bases, the J end lost 2 bases, and 13 bases lay between the germline ends.

This clonotype was obtained from a woman aged 55-75 years in good health. The chain links TRBV6-2 or TRBV6-3 to TRBJ2-7; D tentatively fits TRBD1 or TRBD2 (5 bases each). The source material was blood. CDR3 protein: CASSYQGSATYEQYF. The CDR3 DNA reads as TGTGCCAGCAGTTACCAGGGTAGCGCCACCTACGAGCAGTACTTC.